The present entry profiles one T cell receptor beta chain with its context. This sample is drawn from a study of cytomegalovirus exposure and HLA in healthy donors. This CDR3 is built from 13 residues. Germline CDR1 and CDR2: SNHLY and FYNNEI. The ends were cut back, 6 bases at V and 8 bases at J, with 14 bases in the middle. Method: immunoSEQ multiplex PCR; TCRdb's copy keeps in-frame clones and lacks some. The data contain a few hundred thousand clones, more than 75% of them singletons. The specimen was PBMCs. This clonotype originated in a man between 18 and 29 years old in good health and CMV-seropositive. The chain recombines TRBV2 with TRBJ2-1; D may be TRBD2 (5 bases). The CDR3 sequence is CASRARGSDEQFF. In DNA, the CDR3 is TGTGCCAGCAGGGCCCGAGGGTCCGATGAGCAGTTCTTC.